This T cell receptor (beta chain) emerged from a study of beta chain features in type 1 diabetes. Whole-study results and caveats: Cells expressing TCR highly could be over-represented by cDNA sequencing. Shorter TCRB CDR3s, moderately but significantly so, marked every one of the four CD4+ subsets in Type 1 diabetes patients.

This clone has just one count. Its antigen is not known. CDR1 SGHNT and CDR2 YYREEE come from the germline V gene (reference sequence). The CDR3 length is 16 residues. Trimming shortened V by 1 base and J by 5 bases, and 18 bases separated the two germline ends. The authors reverse transcribed all of the isolated RNA, so sequencing captured expressed TCRB transcripts. Profiled with immunoSEQ multiplex PCR; TCRdb holds only in-frame clones, not every one. The sample carries about 45,000 clones, just over 50% recorded once. The source of this sequence is a woman aged 18-30 years in good health. The rearrangement links TRBV5-4 to TRBJ2-5; D not resolved. Sample: Tregs from blood. The CDR3, as DNA: TGTGCCAGCAGCTTGATAGGAGAAAGATTGCGGGAGACCCAGTACTTC. Protein sequence: CASSLIGERLRETQYF.